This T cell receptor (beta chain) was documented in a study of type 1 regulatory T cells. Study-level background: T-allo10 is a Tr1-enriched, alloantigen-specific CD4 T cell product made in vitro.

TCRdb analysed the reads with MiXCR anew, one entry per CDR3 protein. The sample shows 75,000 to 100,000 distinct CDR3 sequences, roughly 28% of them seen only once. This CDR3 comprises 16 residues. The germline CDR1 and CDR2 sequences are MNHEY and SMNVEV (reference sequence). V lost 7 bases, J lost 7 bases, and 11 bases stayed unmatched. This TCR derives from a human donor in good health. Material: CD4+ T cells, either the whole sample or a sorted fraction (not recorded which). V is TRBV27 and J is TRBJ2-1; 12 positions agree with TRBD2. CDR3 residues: CASTVTSGSMLNEQFF. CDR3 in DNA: TGTGCCAGCACCGTGACTAGCGGGAGTATGTTGAATGAGCAGTTCTTC.